Detailed here is one T cell receptor beta chain. Per the germline V gene, CDR1 is SNHLY and CDR2 is FYNNEI. Deletions cut 7 bases from V and 3 bases from J, with 13 bases between. CDR3 length: 14 residues. This specimen comes from a study of blood T cell repertoires in COVID-19. Using immunoSEQ multiplex PCR, the repertoire was profiled, and TCRdb retains in-frame clones only, with some absent. The sample lists approximately 300,000 clones; roughly 85% were seen once. Cohorts were determined from participant-reported clinical history. People in the exposed group encountered a COVID-19 case within 2 weeks before entering the study.

The TCR sequence derives from a woman in her 30s who had been exposed to COVID-19. The sequenced material came from PBMCs or T cells enriched from blood (not recorded which). This sequence joins TRBV2 and TRBJ2-1; D is perhaps TRBD2 (5 bases). The CDR3 here is CASTPAVSYNEQFF. The CDR3 DNA reads as TGTGCCAGCACCCCAGCGGTGAGCTACAATGAGCAGTTCTTC.